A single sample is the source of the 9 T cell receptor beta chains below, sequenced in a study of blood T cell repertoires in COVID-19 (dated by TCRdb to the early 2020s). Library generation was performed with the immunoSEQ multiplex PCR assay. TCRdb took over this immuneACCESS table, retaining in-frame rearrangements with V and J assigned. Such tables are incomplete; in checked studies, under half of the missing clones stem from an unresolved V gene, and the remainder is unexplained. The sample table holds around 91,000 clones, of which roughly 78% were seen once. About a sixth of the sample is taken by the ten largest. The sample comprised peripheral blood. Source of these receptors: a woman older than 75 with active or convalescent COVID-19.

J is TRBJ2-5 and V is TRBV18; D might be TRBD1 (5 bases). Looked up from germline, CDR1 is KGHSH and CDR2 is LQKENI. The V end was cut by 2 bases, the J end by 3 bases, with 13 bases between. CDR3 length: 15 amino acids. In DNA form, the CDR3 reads TGTGCCAGCTCACCATCCCGGACACAAAAAGAGACCCAGTACTTC. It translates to CASSPSRTQKETQYF.

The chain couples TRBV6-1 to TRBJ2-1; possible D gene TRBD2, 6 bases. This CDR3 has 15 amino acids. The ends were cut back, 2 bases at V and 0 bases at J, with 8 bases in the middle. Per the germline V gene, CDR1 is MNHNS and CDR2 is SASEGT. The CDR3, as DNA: TGTGCCAGCAGTGAATTGGGGGGCTCCTACAATGAGCAGTTCTTC. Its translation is CASSELGGSYNEQFF.

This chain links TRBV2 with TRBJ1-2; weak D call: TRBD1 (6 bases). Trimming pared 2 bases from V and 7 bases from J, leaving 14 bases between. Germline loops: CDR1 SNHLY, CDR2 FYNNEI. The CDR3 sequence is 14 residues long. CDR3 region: CASSEINRVAGYTF. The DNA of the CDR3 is TGTGCCAGCAGTGAAATTAACAGGGTTGCTGGCTACACCTTC.

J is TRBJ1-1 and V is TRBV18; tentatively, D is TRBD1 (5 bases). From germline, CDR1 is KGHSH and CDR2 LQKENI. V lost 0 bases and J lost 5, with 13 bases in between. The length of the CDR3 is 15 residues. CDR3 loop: CASSPPSGQGTEAFF. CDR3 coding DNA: TGTGCCAGCTCACCACCGTCAGGGCAAGGGACTGAAGCTTTCTTT.

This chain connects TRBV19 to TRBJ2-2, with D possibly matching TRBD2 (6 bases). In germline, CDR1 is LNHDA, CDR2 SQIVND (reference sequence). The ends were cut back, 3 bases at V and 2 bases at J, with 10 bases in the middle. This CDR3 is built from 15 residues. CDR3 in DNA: TGTGCCAGTAGTATCAATAGCGGAAACACCGGGGAGCTGTTTTTT. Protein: CASSINSGNTGELFF.

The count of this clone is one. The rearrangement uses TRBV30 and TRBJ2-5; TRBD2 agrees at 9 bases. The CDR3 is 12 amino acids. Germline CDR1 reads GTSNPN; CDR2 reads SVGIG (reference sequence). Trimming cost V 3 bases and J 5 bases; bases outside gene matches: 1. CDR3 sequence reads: CAWRREGETQYF. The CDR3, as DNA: TGTGCCTGGAGGCGGGAGGGTGAGACCCAGTACTTC.

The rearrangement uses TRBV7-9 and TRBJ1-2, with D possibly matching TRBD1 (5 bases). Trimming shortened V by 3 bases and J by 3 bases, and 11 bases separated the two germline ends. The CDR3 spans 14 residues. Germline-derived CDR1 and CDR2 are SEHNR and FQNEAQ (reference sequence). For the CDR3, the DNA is TGTGCCAGCAGCTTCTTCGGGGGGGACTATGGCTACACCTTC. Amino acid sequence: CASSFFGGDYGYTF.

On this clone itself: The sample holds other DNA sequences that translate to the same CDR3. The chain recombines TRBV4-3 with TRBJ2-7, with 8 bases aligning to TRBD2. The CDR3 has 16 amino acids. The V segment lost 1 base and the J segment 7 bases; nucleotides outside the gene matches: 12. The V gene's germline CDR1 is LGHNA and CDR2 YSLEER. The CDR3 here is CASSQAPLGLVDEQYF. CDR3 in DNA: TGCGCCAGCAGCCAAGCGCCCTTGGGACTAGTTGATGAGCAGTACTTC.

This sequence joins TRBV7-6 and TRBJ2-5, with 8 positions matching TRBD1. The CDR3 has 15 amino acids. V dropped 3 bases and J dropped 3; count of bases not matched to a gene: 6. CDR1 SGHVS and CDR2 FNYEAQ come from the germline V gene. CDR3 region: CASSFRTGSEETQYF. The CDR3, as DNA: TGTGCCAGCAGCTTCAGGACAGGGAGCGAAGAGACCCAGTACTTC.